A single sample gave rise to the 16 T cell receptor beta chains below, sequenced in a study of shared clonotypes between healthy human individuals. Assay used: immunoSEQ multiplex PCR; TCRdb lists only in-frame clones, some missing. The sample contains about 2,500,000 clones, more than 90% of which appear only once. Sequencing was performed on naive CD4+ T cells sorted from blood. Specified subset: CD45RA+ positively selected. These TCRs come from a man aged 18 to 29 in good health.

This clone appeared a few times. The chain joins TRBV29-1 to TRBJ1-4; D ambiguous. The V end was cut by 6 bases, the J end by 7 bases, with 12 bases between. The length of the CDR3 is 12 residues. Germline assignment: CDR1 SQVTM and CDR2 ANQGSEA. CDR3 coding DNA: TGCAGCGTCGCCAGTCCCGGTGAAAAACTGTTTTTT. Its protein is CSVASPGEKLFF.

V and J are TRBV18 and TRBJ1-1; D not certain. The germline CDR1 and CDR2 sequences are KGHSH and LQKENI. Trimming removed 6 bases from V and 0 bases from J, with 17 bases in between. The CDR3 runs to 16 residues. The CDR3: CASSRTPTTLNTEAFF. CDR3 coding DNA: TGTGCCAGCTCCCGCACCCCCACGACACTGAACACTGAAGCTTTCTTT.

The count of this clone is one. J is TRBJ2-2 and V is TRBV18; TRBD1 agrees at 7 bases. The CDR3 extends over 14 amino acids. V lost 6 bases to trimming and J lost 0 bases; unmatched junction nucleotides: 1. The germline V gene has CDR1 KGHSH and CDR2 LQKENI. The CDR3 nucleotides read TGTGCCAGCTCCGGGACAGCGAACACCGGGGAGCTGTTTTTT. This translates into CASSGTANTGELFF.

V and J are TRBV7-8 and TRBJ2-2, with D perhaps TRBD2 (6 bases). The ends were cut back, 4 bases at V and 3 bases at J, with 21 bases in the middle. Germline V gives CDR1 SGHVS, CDR2 FQNEAQ. This CDR3 contains 18 residues. Here the CDR3 DNA reads TGTGCCAGCAGCTCACCCTTATTTTTCGGGGGAGACACCGGGGAGCTGTTTTTT. Protein sequence: CASSSPLFFGGDTGELFF.

The genes are TRBV5-4 and TRBJ1-2; D gene ambiguous. Germline CDR1 is SGHNT and CDR2 is YYREEE (reference sequence). The V gene lost 0 bases and the J gene lost 4 bases, with 13 bases spanning the gap. This CDR3 has 15 amino acids. Here the CDR3 reads CASSLASAGFYGYTF. CDR3 bases: TGTGCCAGCAGCTTGGCCTCGGCAGGCTTCTATGGCTACACCTTC.

The CDR3 bases are TGTGCCAGCTCAGGCAGCATGAACACTGAAGCTTTCTTT. Translated: CASSGSMNTEAFF. This rearrangement joins TRBV27 to TRBJ1-1; D gene uncertain. CDR1 and CDR2 (germline): MNHEY, SMNVEV (reference sequence). Trimming shortened V by 8 bases and J by 0 bases, and 10 bases separated the two germline ends. This CDR3 is 13 amino acids long.

Only one count was recorded for this clone. This specimen includes other DNA sequences encoding the same CDR3. The chain couples TRBV5-1 to TRBJ1-5; D is uncertain. Trimming removed 0 bases from V and 5 bases from J, with 9 bases in between. In germline, CDR1 is SGHRS, CDR2 YFSETQ. The CDR3 sequence is 14 residues long. In nucleotides, the CDR3 is TGCGCCAGCAGCTTGGAGGGCGGGGATCAGCCCCAGCATTTT. Translated: CASSLEGGDQPQHF.

V gene TRBV7-2 combines with J gene TRBJ2-7; maybe TRBD2 (5 bases). CDR3 size: 14 residues. V shed 4 bases and J shed 2 bases, with 12 bases lying between them. The germline CDR1 and CDR2 sequences are SGHTA and FQGNSA. In DNA, the CDR3 is TGTGCCAGCAGCTCGCGGGCCTTTGCCTACGAGCAGTACTTC. Translated, it gives CASSSRAFAYEQYF.

The chain is built from TRBV9 and TRBJ2-1; 8 bases are shared with TRBD1. The germline V gene has CDR1 SGDLS and CDR2 YYNGEE. The CDR3 runs 15 residues. The junction had 13 bases not matched to a gene; V was cut back by 3 bases and J by 11 bases. The CDR3 nucleotides are TGTGCCAGCAGCGGAGTCCAACAGACAGGGGAAAAGCAGTTCTTC. It yields the protein CASSGVQQTGEKQFF.

This chain joins TRBV6-1 and TRBJ2-2; D unclear. The CDR3 has 13 amino acids. The germline CDR1 and CDR2 sequences are MNHNS and SASEGT. With 7 bases removed from V and 1 base from J, the gap between germline ends came to 7 bases. In DNA form, the CDR3 reads TGTGCCAGCACCTGGTTGAACACCGGGGAGCTGTTTTTT. Translation gives CASTWLNTGELFF.

The CDR3 coding sequence is TGTGCCTGGAGGAAAATGAGTAGCGGGGCCTACAATGAGCAGTTCTTC. Encoded protein: CAWRKMSSGAYNEQFF. J is TRBJ2-1 and V is TRBV30; TRBD2 matches 8 bases. The J segment lost 2 bases and the V segment lost 3 bases, leaving 9 bases of the junction unmatched. Germline V CDR1 and CDR2: GTSNPN, SVGIG (reference sequence). This CDR3 has 16 amino acids.

The genes are TRBV5-1 and TRBJ1-1; D not resolved. Trimming pared 0 bases from V and 3 bases from J, leaving 15 bases between. There are 16 residues in the CDR3. Germline CDR1 reads SGHRS; CDR2 reads YFSETQ. CDR3 protein: CASSLGPSGQDTEAFF. The DNA for the CDR3 is TGCGCCAGCAGCTTGGGGCCATCAGGCCAAGACACTGAAGCTTTCTTT.

The chain uses TRBV30 and TRBJ1-2, with D possibly matching TRBD1 (5 bases). The CDR3 has 14 residues. V shed 6 bases and J shed 0 bases, with 14 bases lying between them. CDR1 GTSNPN and CDR2 SVGIG come from the germline V gene (reference sequence). CDR3: CACARQWANYGYTF. The CDR3 region has the DNA TGTGCCTGTGCCCGACAGTGGGCTAACTATGGCTACACCTTC. The whole variable domain, remainder taken from reference TRBV30 and TRBJ1-2, is SQTIHQWPATLVQPVGSPLSLECTVEGTSNPNLYWYRQAAGRGLQLLFYSVGIGQISSEVPQNLSASRPQDRQFILSSKKLLLSDSGFYLCACARQWANYGYTFGSGTRLTVV.

J is TRBJ2-3 and V is TRBV27; D is perhaps TRBD1 (5 bases). Germline assignment: CDR1 MNHEY and CDR2 SMNVEV (reference sequence). This CDR3 has 15 amino acids. Trimming stripped 3 bases from V and 7 bases from J, with 17 bases between. In DNA, the CDR3 is TGTGCCAGCAGTTTTCTTGGACCAGAGGACAATACGCAGTATTTT. Translating it yields CASSFLGPEDNTQYF.

The gene calls are TRBV11-2 and TRBJ2-7; 9 bases agree with TRBD1. This CDR3 comprises 15 residues. Germline values: CDR1 SGHAT, CDR2 FQNNGV. With 4 bases clipped from V and 2 bases from J, the junction kept 6 bases outside the gene matches. The CDR3 sequence: CASSSSGTGPYEQYF. CDR3 coding DNA: TGTGCCAGCAGCTCCTCCGGGACAGGGCCCTACGAGCAGTACTTC.

This chain connects TRBV5-5 to TRBJ1-1, with unresolved D. The CDR3 runs to 12 residues. Germline CDR1 reads SGHKS; CDR2 reads YYEKEE (reference sequence). The germline V and J ends were trimmed by 4 bases and 6 bases, with 10 bases remaining between them. The CDR3 region has the DNA TGTGCCAGCAGCAGAAACAGCGCTGAAGCTTTCTTT. Residues: CASSRNSAEAFF.